This TCR beta chain was identified during a study of cytotoxic CD8 clonotypes in ibrutinib-treated CLL. Findings of the study overall: There were few public clonotypes, and on treatment they contracted or stayed stable.

In the case of this clone: What it binds is unknown.

Library input was 1.5 to 2 micrograms of DNA from cryopreserved PBMCs. Depth targeted 1 in 200,000 to 1 in 1 million T cells, averaging 10x coverage per clonotype. Clones were sequenced by immunoSEQ multiplex PCR, and TCRdb holds only the in-frame ones, with some missing. The repertoire holds approximately 15,000 clones, with 75% to 85% as singletons. The CDR3 loop spans 20 amino acids. The V call is TRBV21-1, the J call TRBJ2-3; the table's D call TRBD2 went unverified against the DNA. TRBV21-1 is classified as a pseudogene. This TCR came from a human donor with chronic lymphocytic leukemia. Sequenced here: PBMCs, sampled before ibrutinib treatment. CDR3 amino acids: CASSNLGTSGNLDCTDTQYF. In DNA, the CDR3 is TGTGCCAGCAGCAACCTTGGGACTAGCGGGAATCTTGACTGCACAGATACGCAGTATTTT.